One T cell receptor beta chain is described in this entry. No antigen is known for it. Germline V gives CDR1 MGHRA, CDR2 YSYEKL. CDR3 size: 17 residues. V was cut by 0 bases and J by 2 bases, with 16 bases left in between. Profiling relied on immunoSEQ multiplex PCR, and the TCRdb table lists in-frame clones only, not all of them. The sample holds fewer than 11,000 clones, approximately 99.4% seen once. These data originate in a study of monozygotic twins with cystic fibrosis. Study-level results: J usage was most co-twin-similar in 8 of 16 pairs, V in 13.

This receptor was taken from a man younger than 35 with cystic fibrosis. The sequencing sample was made of blood. The chain employs TRBV4-1 and TRBJ1-1, with D possibly being TRBD1 (6 bases). The CDR3 loop reads CASSQEGRGSGNTEAFF. CDR3 nucleotide sequence: TGCGCCAGCAGCCAAGAGGGCAGGGGATCGGGAAACACTGAAGCTTTCTTT.